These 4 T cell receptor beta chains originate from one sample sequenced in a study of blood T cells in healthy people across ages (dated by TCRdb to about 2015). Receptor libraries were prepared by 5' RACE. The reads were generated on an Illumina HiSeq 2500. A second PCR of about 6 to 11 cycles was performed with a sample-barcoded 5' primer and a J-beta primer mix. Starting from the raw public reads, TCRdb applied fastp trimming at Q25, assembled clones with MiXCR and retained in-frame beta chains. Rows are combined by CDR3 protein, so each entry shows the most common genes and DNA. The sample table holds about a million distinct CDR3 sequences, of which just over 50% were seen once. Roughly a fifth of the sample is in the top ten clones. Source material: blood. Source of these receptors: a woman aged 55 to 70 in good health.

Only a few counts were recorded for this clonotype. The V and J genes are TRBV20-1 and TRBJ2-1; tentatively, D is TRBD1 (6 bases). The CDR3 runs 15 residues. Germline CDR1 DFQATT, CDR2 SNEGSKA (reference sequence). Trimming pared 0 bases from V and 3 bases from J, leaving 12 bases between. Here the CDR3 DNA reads TGCAGTGCTAGAGACGCAGGGGTAGGCTACAATGAGCAGTTCTTC. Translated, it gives CSARDAGVGYNEQFF.

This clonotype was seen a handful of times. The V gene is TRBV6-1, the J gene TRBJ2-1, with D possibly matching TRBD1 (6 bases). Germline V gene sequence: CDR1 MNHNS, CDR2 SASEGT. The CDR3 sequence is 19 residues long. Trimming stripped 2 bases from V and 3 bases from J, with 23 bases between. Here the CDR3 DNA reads TGTGCCAGCAGTGAACTGGGGGCCTCGGCTCTCTCTCGCTACAATGAGCAGTTCTTC. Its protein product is CASSELGASALSRYNEQFF.

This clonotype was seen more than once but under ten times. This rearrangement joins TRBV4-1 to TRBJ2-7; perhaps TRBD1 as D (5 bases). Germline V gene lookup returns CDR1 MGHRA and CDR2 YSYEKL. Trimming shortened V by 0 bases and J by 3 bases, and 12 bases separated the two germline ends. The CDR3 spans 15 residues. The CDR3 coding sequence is TGCGCCAGCAGCCAAGATGGCGGCAGGGTCTACGAGCAGTACTTC. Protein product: CASSQDGGRVYEQYF.

The CDR3 DNA reads TGTGCCACCAGCAGAGCCACAGGGGGAAATTCACCCCTCCACTTT. It translates to CATSRATGGNSPLHF. The chain is built from TRBV15 and TRBJ1-6; TRBD1 agrees at 8 bases. The CDR3 is made up of 15 amino acids. The germline V gene has CDR1 LNHNV and CDR2 YYDKDF (reference sequence). With 1 base clipped from V and 7 bases from J, the junction kept 3 bases outside the gene matches.